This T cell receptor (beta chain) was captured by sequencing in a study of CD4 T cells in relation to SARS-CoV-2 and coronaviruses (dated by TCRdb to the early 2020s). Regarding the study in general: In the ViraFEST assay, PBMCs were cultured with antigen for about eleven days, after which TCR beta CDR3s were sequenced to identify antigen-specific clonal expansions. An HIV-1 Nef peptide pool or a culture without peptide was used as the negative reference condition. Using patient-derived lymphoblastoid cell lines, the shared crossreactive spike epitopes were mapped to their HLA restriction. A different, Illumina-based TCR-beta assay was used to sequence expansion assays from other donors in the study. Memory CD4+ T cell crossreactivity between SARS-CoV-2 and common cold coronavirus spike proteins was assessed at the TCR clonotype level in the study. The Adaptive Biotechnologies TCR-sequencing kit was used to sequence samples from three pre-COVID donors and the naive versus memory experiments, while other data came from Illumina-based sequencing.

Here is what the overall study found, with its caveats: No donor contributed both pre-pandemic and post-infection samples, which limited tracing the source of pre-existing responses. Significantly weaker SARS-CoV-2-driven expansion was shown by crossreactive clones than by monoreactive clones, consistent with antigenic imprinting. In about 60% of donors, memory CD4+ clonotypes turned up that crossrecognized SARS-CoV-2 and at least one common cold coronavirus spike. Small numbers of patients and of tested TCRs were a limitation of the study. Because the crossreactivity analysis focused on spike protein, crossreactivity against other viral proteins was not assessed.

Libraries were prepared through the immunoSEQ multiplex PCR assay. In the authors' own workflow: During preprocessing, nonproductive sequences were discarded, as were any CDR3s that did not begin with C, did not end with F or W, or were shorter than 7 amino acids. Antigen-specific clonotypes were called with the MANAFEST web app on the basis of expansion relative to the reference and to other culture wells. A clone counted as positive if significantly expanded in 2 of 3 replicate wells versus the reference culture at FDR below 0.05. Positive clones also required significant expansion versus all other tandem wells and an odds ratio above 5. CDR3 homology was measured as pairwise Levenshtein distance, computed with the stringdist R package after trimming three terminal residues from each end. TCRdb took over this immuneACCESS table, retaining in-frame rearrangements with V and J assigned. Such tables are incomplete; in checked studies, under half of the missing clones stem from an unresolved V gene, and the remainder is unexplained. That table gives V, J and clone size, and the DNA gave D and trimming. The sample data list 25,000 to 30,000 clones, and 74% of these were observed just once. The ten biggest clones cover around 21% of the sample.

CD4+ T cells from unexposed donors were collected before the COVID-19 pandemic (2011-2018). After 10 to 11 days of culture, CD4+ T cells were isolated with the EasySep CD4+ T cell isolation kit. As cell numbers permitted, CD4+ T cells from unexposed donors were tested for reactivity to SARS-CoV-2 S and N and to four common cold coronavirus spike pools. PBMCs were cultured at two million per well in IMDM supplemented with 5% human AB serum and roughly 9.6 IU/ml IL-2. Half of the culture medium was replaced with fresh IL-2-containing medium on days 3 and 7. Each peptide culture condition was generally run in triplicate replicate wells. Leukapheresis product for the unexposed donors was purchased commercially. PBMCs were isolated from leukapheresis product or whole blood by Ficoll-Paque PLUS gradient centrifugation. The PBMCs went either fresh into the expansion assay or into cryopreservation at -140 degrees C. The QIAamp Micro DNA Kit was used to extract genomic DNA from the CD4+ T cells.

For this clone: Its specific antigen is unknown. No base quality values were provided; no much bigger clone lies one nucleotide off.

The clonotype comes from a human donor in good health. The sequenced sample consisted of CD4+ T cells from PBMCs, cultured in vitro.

In nucleotides, the sequence is TGTGCCAGCAGGCAAGGTCTTAGCACAGATACGCAGTATTTT. This encodes CASRQGLSTDTQYF. The chain couples TRBV6-5 to TRBJ2-3; too little of a D gene remains to name it. V loses 6 bases of germline sequence and J loses 0 bases, and the interval between the two ends is 10 bases. Its CDR3 holds 14 amino acids, cysteine through phenylalanine. Only the CDR3 part of the read is kept: 42 bases, read in frame from the first base. The germline V gene sets CDR1 to MNHEY and CDR2 to SVGAGI.